A selection of T cell receptor beta chains follows, all from one sample in a study of Ad26.COV2.S vaccination and SARS-CoV-2 variants. The method was immunoSEQ multiplex PCR; TCRdb's version includes in-frame clones alone and lacks a portion of them. The sample lists some 330,000 clones, 90% occurring once. The source was peripheral blood, collected in a trial of Ad26.COV2.S vaccine versus placebo. These receptors originate from a person between 18 and 65 years old who received the Ad26.COV2.S COVID-19 vaccine or a placebo. Each CDR3 is given with its conserved first and last residue. D genes are given only for firm matches.

d_call,v_call,j_call,cdr3_aa,cdr3_nt
-,TRBV6-1,TRBJ1-2,CASSEAQGPPYGYTF,TGTGCCAGCAGTGAAGCTCAGGGGCCCCCATATGGCTACACCTTC
-,TRBV27,TRBJ2-7,CAISATWSGEQYF,TGTGCCATCTCAGCAACGTGGTCTGGCGAGCAGTACTTC
TRBD1,TRBV7-2,TRBJ1-6,CASSPGTGGYNSPLHF,TGTGCCAGCAGCCCCGGGACAGGGGGCTATAATTCACCCCTCCACTTT
-,TRBV25-1,TRBJ1-1,CASSEYHRAGEAFF,TGTGCCAGCAGTGAATATCACAGGGCTGGTGAAGCTTTCTTT
-,TRBV15,TRBJ1-1,CATSRGPRILSTEAFF,TGTGCCACCAGCAGAGGCCCCAGGATTCTGAGCACTGAAGCTTTCTTT
TRBD2,TRBV6-4,TRBJ2-1,CASSFLAGGADEQFF,TGTGCCAGCAGTTTTTTAGCGGGAGGGGCGGATGAGCAGTTCTTC
-,TRBV5-6,TRBJ1-6,CASSLNPGTNSPLHF,TGTGCCAGCAGCTTGAACCCAGGGACTAATTCACCCCTCCACTTT
-,TRBV6-2/TRBV6-3,TRBJ2-7,CASSYSQGTSEQYF,TGTGCCAGCAGTTACTCGCAGGGGACTTCAGAGCAGTACTTC
-,TRBV19,TRBJ1-5,CASITQGYSNQPQHF,TGTGCCAGTATTACACAGGGATATAGCAATCAGCCCCAGCATTTT
-,TRBV20-1,TRBJ2-4,CSASEENIQYF,TGCAGTGCTAGTGAGGAAAACATTCAGTACTTC
-,TRBV6-5,TRBJ2-5,CASSYWGGQETQYF,TGTGCCAGCAGTTACTGGGGAGGACAAGAGACCCAGTACTTC
TRBD1,TRBV19,TRBJ2-1,CASSPQGANNEQFF,TGTGCCAGTAGTCCTCAGGGGGCCAACAATGAGCAGTTCTTC
-,TRBV18,TRBJ1-5,CASSPRYREGQPQHF,TGTGCCAGCTCACCCAGATACAGGGAAGGTCAGCCCCAGCATTTT
TRBD1,TRBV14,TRBJ2-5,CASSQTGAFKTQYF,TGTGCCAGCAGCCAGACAGGGGCTTTCAAGACCCAGTACTTC
-,TRBV12-3/TRBV12-4,TRBJ1-1,CASSLGIGTEAFF,TGTGCCAGCAGTTTAGGTATTGGTACTGAAGCTTTCTTT
TRBD1,TRBV7-8,TRBJ2-2,CASSFRAVDRASTGELFF,TGTGCCAGCAGCTTTCGGGCCGTGGACAGGGCCTCCACCGGGGAGCTGTTTTTT
-,TRBV30,TRBJ2-1,CAWTPSSYNEQFF,TGTGCCTGGACCCCTAGCTCCTACAATGAGCAGTTCTTC
-,TRBV27,TRBJ1-5,CASSQSRWQPQHF,TGTGCCAGCAGTCAAAGTAGGTGGCAGCCCCAGCATTTT
-,TRBV11-2,TRBJ1-3,CASSPGSSGNTIYF,TGTGCCAGCAGCCCGGGGAGCTCTGGAAACACCATATATTTT
TRBD1,TRBV28,TRBJ1-1,CASRRTGGAVTEAFF,TGTGCCAGCAGAAGGACAGGGGGCGCGGTCACTGAAGCTTTCTTT